This TCR beta chain derives from a study of technical replicates of blood from several donors. Germline CDR1 and CDR2: KGHSH and LQKENI. The CDR3 length is 16 residues. Deletions cut 5 bases from V and 6 bases from J, with 20 bases between. The data were produced by immunoSEQ multiplex PCR, yet TCRdb's version contains in-frame clones alone and is incomplete. The table shows 100,000 or so clones, with almost 97% occurring only once. The receptor comes from a human donor in good health. Sequences were obtained from T cells isolated from PBMCs. The V and J genes are TRBV18 and TRBJ1-5; TRBD1 is a possible D gene (5 bases). CDR3 in amino acids: CASSGQEGLTGQPQHF. The CDR3 bases are TGTGCCAGCTCAGGGCAGGAGGGTCTAACAGGTCAGCCCCAGCATTTT.